This T cell receptor (beta chain) was observed in a study of identifying expanded T cells in peripheral blood. General study results and limits: Over around two and four weeks, about 15 and 19 clones changed, versus roughly 1.1 between replicates. Across healthy donors, higher total template counts meant significantly greater approximately two-week count variance.

Concerning this clone itself: Its target is unknown.

Measured with immunoSEQ multiplex PCR; TCRdb has only the in-frame clones, and not every one. The table has about 78,000 clones, approximately 84% seen once. Healthy donors had no documented immune events, such as infections, while sampled. This CDR3 has 13 residues. CDR1 and CDR2 from the germline V gene are SGHAT and FQNNGV. V lost 7 bases to trimming and J lost 4 bases, with 10 bases between them. The sequencing input was blood. The receptor was isolated from a person between 18 and 75 years old in good health. The chain is built from TRBV11-2 and TRBJ2-2, with D possibly called TRBD1 or TRBD2 (5 bases each). CDR3 sequence reads: CASTLGATGELFF. CDR3 sequence (DNA): TGTGCCAGCACCCTCGGGGCCACCGGGGAGCTGTTTTTT.